The sequence of this T cell receptor (beta chain) was determined in a study of cytomegalovirus exposure and HLA in healthy donors. As concerns this clone: What it binds is unknown.

This CDR3 contains 14 residues. Looked up from germline, CDR1 is SGHKS and CDR2 is YYEKEE (reference sequence). The V end was cut by 2 bases, the J end by 1 base, with 9 bases between. Sampled while nominally healthy, donors likely had unrecorded immune exposures. PCR used 60 Vbeta primers and 13 Jbeta primers. Sequencing used immunoSEQ multiplex PCR; TCRdb keeps in-frame clones, though not all of them. The sample includes around 110,000 clones, about 59% seen only once; the top ten take nearly 9.5%. Study-level points and caveats: Later genetic work tied a missense DCLRE1C variant to beta-chain V and J trimming. Most TCR beta V segments were productive about 87% or about 30% of the time in an earlier analysis. Some segments of the V type, notably TRBV6-2 and TRBV6-3, were excluded as indistinguishable.

The source material was PBMCs. This chain joins TRBV5-5 and TRBJ1-1; a possible D gene is TRBD1 (5 bases). The clonotype was recovered from a woman in her 40s in good health and CMV-seropositive. The CDR3 region has the DNA TGTGCCAGCAGCTTCGGCAGGGCGAACACTGAAGCTTTCTTT. Translation gives CASSFGRANTEAFF.